This T cell receptor beta chain was documented in a study of Ad26.COV2.S vaccination and SARS-CoV-2 variants (dated by TCRdb to the early 2020s). Background on the whole study: Donors in the vaccine arm were drawn from COV1001, a phase I-IIa trial of Ad26.COV2.S in healthy adults that was multicentre, randomized, double-blind and placebo-controlled. Dosing of Ad26.COV2.S was intramuscular, at either 5x10^10 or 1x10^11 viral particles, delivered as one shot or as two shots spaced 56 days apart. TCRbeta repertoire sequencing served as the tool for gauging how specific and how broad the SARS-CoV-2-reactive T cell receptors were following Ad26.COV2.S vaccination. A total of 32 samples were included in the TCR-sequenced set, comprising roughly 19 Ad26.COV2.S vaccine recipients, 5 placebo recipients and 8 SARS-CoV-2 convalescent individuals. Trial participants were randomized into five groups of five, in which low-dose or high-dose Ad26.COV2.S was given once or twice, or placebo was given on both occasions. Throughout the experiments and outcome assessment, investigators stayed blinded to trial group allocation.

Overall study outcomes, separate from this receptor: Substantial breadth of spike-specific CD8+ and CD4+ T cell responses was reported after vaccination. Higher spike-specific TCR breadth was observed in Ad26.COV2.S recipients than in placebo recipients (P = 0.0014). Vaccine and placebo recipients had comparable non-spike TCR breadth, which fits with the vaccine containing only spike. Comparing responses between vaccine doses or regimens was not something the study was powered to do. The authors noted that the TCR breadth and depth analyses may have underestimated total T cell responses.

The immunoSEQ Assay was used to sequence TCRbeta CDR3 regions. After extraction, genomic DNA underwent amplification by bias-controlled multiplex PCR, followed by high-throughput sequencing. In the paper's pipeline: Collapsing and filtering of sequences were performed to quantify the absolute abundance of each unique TCRbeta CDR3 region. T cell fraction was estimated by normalization of TCRbeta template counts to usable DNA, with usable DNA being measured through amplification of reference genes present in all nucleated cells. Repertoire TCRs were annotated as SARS-CoV-2-specific when V gene, CDR3 amino acid sequence and J gene were exactly matched to a known reactive TCR set. The reference SARS-CoV-2 TCR set was obtained from MIRA and was filtered for enrichment in COVID-19-positive ImmuneCODE repertoires, whereby public or cross-reactive TCRs were removed. Based on the MIRA antigens, annotated TCRs were further analysed at the level of specific ORF or position within ORF. Breadth was defined as annotated unique rearrangements over total unique productive rearrangements; depth was the summed frequency of those rearrangements. Group comparisons of TCR breadth used two-sided Wilcoxon rank-sum tests. In TCRdb, the immuneACCESS table is reduced to in-frame sequences with V and J assigned. These tables do not hold every clone; where another copy was compared, an unresolved V gene accounts for under half, and the others remain unexplained. Clonal size and the V and J genes are those of that table, whereas D and trimming came from the DNA. This sample lists approximately 420,000 clones; 88% were detected once. The ten largest clones take up roughly 3.2% of the sample.

The germline V gene (reference sequence) yields MNHEY for CDR1 and SMNVEV for CDR2. Taken from cysteine to phenylalanine, the CDR3 has 16 residues. Only the CDR3 DNA is retained, 48 bases long and in frame from the first base. Trimming takes 0 bases from V and 3 bases from J, and the germline ends sit 12 bases apart. The sample's treatment or condition label is to be understood as: some 20 received Ad26.COV2.S at low or high dose, single or two shots; roughly five received placebo; per-sample allocation not given. Repertoires of vaccine and placebo recipients were sequenced from samples collected on day 63 after the first injection. Cohort 1b enrolled 20 to 30 adults aged 18-55 years at a single site in Boston, USA, between 29 July and 7 August 2020. As a vaccine, Ad26.COV2.S was a replication-incompetent adenovirus type 26 vector that expressed a prefusion-stabilized SARS-CoV-2 spike protein derived from the original Wuhan strain.

A word on this clone: Its antigen is currently not known. Base qualities were left out, and no much larger clone turns up one base away.

The sequence joins TRBV27 to TRBJ1-5; the D region possibly corresponds to TRBD1 (6 bases align). The receptor was derived from a person between 18 and 59 years old who received the Ad26.COV2.S COVID-19 vaccine or a placebo. The specimen comprised peripheral blood, sampled in a trial of Ad26.COV2.S vaccine versus placebo. The CDR3 corresponds to CASSLSYGGNNQPQHF. The sequenced DNA: TGTGCCAGCAGTTTATCGTACGGGGGCAACAATCAGCCCCAGCATTTT.